These 20 T cell receptor beta chains share one sample of origin, sequenced in a study of T cell repertoires in cytomegalovirus infection. MiXCR, run by TCRdb on the reads, gives a single entry per CDR3 protein. The sample lists roughly 150,000 distinct CDR3 sequences, 15% to 20% occurring once. The sample taken for sequencing was CD8+ T cells from PBMCs. All receptors derive from a human donor in good health (CMV status not recorded). Some clones in this sample may be carry-over from other donors' samples.

V is TRBV7-8 and J is TRBJ1-4; D may be TRBD1 (5 bases). Per germline, CDR1 SGHVS and CDR2 FQNEAQ. Trimming cost V 0 bases and J 8 bases, with 16 bases left between them. CDR3 size: 16 residues. The CDR3 DNA reads as TGTGCCAGCAGCTTAGCTTCCGGGGCCTTAGGGGAAAAACTGTTTTTT. Translating gives CASSLASGALGEKLFF.

This clonotype was seen a single time. The V call is TRBV7-8, the J call TRBJ2-1; no clear D. Trimming took off 5 bases at V and 6 bases at J, with 17 bases between the two ends. This CDR3 is 15 amino acids long. Germline CDR1 reads SGHVS; CDR2 reads FQNEAQ. The chain's CDR3 is CASSRTVRPRNEQFF. In DNA form, the CDR3 reads TGTGCCAGCAGCCGAACCGTGCGACCTCGCAATGAGCAGTTCTTC.

The rearrangement joins TRBV5-5 to TRBJ2-7; the D gene could be TRBD1 or TRBD2 (5 bases each). The V end lost 1 base, the J end lost 0 bases, and 11 bases lay between the germline ends. The CDR3 totals 15 residues. In germline, CDR1 is SGHKS, CDR2 YYEKEE (reference sequence). The CDR3 sequence: CASSLSGLGSYEQYF. CDR3 DNA: TGTGCCAGCAGCTTGTCGGGGCTCGGCTCCTACGAGCAGTACTTC.

This clonotype was observed a handful of times. This chain links TRBV28 with TRBJ2-1, with 12 bases aligning to TRBD2. Unmatched junction bases numbered 3, after V lost 0 bases and J lost 6 bases. This CDR3 region has 16 residues. From germline, CDR1 is MDHEN and CDR2 SYDVKM. In DNA form, the CDR3 reads TGTGCCAGCAGTTTATGGACTAGCGGGAGTAGCAATGAGCAGTTCTTC. Translating it yields CASSLWTSGSSNEQFF.

The rearrangement links TRBV28 to TRBJ1-6, with D unresolved. This CDR3 region has 11 residues. CDR1 and CDR2 (germline): MDHEN, SYDVKM. The V gene lost 6 bases and the J gene lost 7 bases, with 4 bases spanning the gap. CDR3 sequence reads: CASRGNSPLHF. CDR3 bases: TGTGCCAGCAGGGGAAATTCACCCCTCCACTTT.

The chain recombines TRBV20-1 with TRBJ2-2, with 7 bases lining up with TRBD1. J lost 4 bases, V lost 3 bases, and 14 bases had no gene match. CDR1 and CDR2 (germline): DFQATT, SNEGSKA (reference sequence). This CDR3 has 17 residues. The DNA of the CDR3 is TGCAGTGCTAGTCCCGCTTTGAGGGGGCTCGGCACCGGGGAGCTGTTTTTT. Protein sequence: CSASPALRGLGTGELFF.

Points on this clonotype: Relative to the germline gene, one junction end is altered; a read error may explain this. The rearrangement joins TRBV6-2 or TRBV6-3 to TRBJ1-5; D call uncertain. This CDR3 region has 16 residues. CDR1 is MNHEY and CDR2 is SVGEGT in the germline V gene. Here the CDR3 reads CASSYSPGNSNQPRHF. In nucleotides, the CDR3 is TGTGCCAGCAGTTACTCCCCTGGGAACAGCAATCAGCCCCGGCATTTT.

This clonotype has more than one count but fewer than ten. This sequence joins TRBV7-6 and TRBJ2-1; D uncertain. V was cut by 5 bases and J by 2 bases, with 16 bases left in between. Germline values: CDR1 SGHVS, CDR2 FNYEAQ. The CDR3 covers 16 residues. The CDR3 nucleotides are TGTGCCAGCAGCCCTCTCGCGCCTGATACCTACAATGAGCAGTTCTTC. Its translation is CASSPLAPDTYNEQFF.

This CDR3 reads CASSLNPPYEQYF. CDR3 DNA: TGTGCCAGCAGTTTAAACCCCCCCTACGAGCAGTACTTC. The chain couples TRBV27 to TRBJ2-7; D not certain. The CDR3 extends over 13 amino acids. Germline V CDR1 and CDR2: MNHEY, SMNVEV (reference sequence). The germline V and J ends were trimmed by 2 bases and 2 bases, with 7 bases remaining between them.

This clonotype was detected only a few times. V is TRBV28 and J is TRBJ1-5; weak D call: TRBD1 (5 bases). CDR3 length: 13 amino acids. V was cut by 3 bases and J by 7 bases, with 10 bases left in between. CDR1 and CDR2 from the germline V gene are MDHEN and SYDVKM. The CDR3 spells CASSFAGMQPQHF. For the CDR3, the DNA is TGTGCCAGCAGTTTCGCAGGGATGCAGCCCCAGCATTTT.

The chain joins TRBV3-1 to TRBJ2-1; D is unresolved. Trimming shortened V by 4 bases and J by 0 bases, and 31 bases separated the two germline ends. There are 22 residues in the CDR3. Germline V gene lookup returns CDR1 LGHDT and CDR2 YNNKEL (reference sequence). CDR3 sequence reads: CASSPPSVETNWALSSYNEQFF. The CDR3 DNA reads TGTGCCAGCAGCCCCCCAAGCGTGGAGACAAATTGGGCCTTGAGCTCCTACAATGAGCAGTTCTTC.

The J gene is TRBJ2-7, the V gene TRBV25-1, with no clear D. There are 15 residues in the CDR3. Trimming shortened V by 2 bases and J by 3 bases, and 14 bases separated the two germline ends. The germline CDR1 and CDR2 sequences are MGHDK and SYGVNS. The CDR3 DNA reads as TGTGCCAGCAGTGAACCCCGGGCAGCTAACTACGAGCAGTACTTC. This sequence encodes CASSEPRAANYEQYF.

Ten or more counts support this clonotype. V usage is TRBV28 and J usage is TRBJ1-1; D is unresolved. Trimming removed 6 bases from V and 5 bases from J, with 16 bases in between. CDR3 size: 14 residues. CDR1 is MDHEN, CDR2 SYDVKM, per germline. CDR3 nucleotide sequence: TGTGCCAGCAGCCTCTTGGAGGAAGGGACTGAAGCTTTCTTT. Protein product: CASSLLEEGTEAFF.

The V and J genes are TRBV6-6 and TRBJ2-1, with D possibly TRBD1 on 6 matching bases. The V gene lost 2 bases and the J gene lost 4 bases, with 15 bases spanning the gap. The germline V gene has CDR1 MNHNY and CDR2 SVGAGI (reference sequence). This CDR3 has 16 residues. In nucleotides, the CDR3 is TGTGCCAGCAGTTACCGGACAGTTATTCCGTACAATGAGCAGTTCTTC. It codes for CASSYRTVIPYNEQFF.

There are a few counts of this clonotype. The rearrangement uses TRBV27 and TRBJ2-7; D tentatively fits TRBD1 or TRBD2 (6 bases each). The CDR3 consists of 13 residues. Germline values: CDR1 MNHEY, CDR2 SMNVEV (reference sequence). Deletions cut 8 bases from V and 3 bases from J, with 14 bases between. CDR3 DNA sequence: TGTGCCAGCTGGGGGGCCCCGAACTACGAGCAGTACTTC. Its protein product is CASWGAPNYEQYF.

V and J are TRBV7-6 and TRBJ2-7; a possible D gene is TRBD2 (6 bases). The ends were cut back, 5 bases at V and 3 bases at J, with 20 bases in the middle. The CDR3 contains 16 residues. Per germline, CDR1 SGHVS and CDR2 FNYEAQ. This CDR3 is CASSERARGKGYEQYF. In DNA form, the CDR3 reads TGTGCCAGCAGCGAAAGGGCTCGCGGGAAGGGCTACGAGCAGTACTTC.

This clonotype was observed a handful of times. The rearrangement joins TRBV14 to TRBJ1-6, with unresolved D. CDR3 length: 16 residues. Germline loops: CDR1 SGHDN, CDR2 FVKESK. The V gene lost 1 base and the J gene lost 4 bases, with 11 bases spanning the gap. DNA of the CDR3: TGTGCCAGCAGCCAAGCCGGCAGCCCTTATAATTCACCCCTCCACTTT. It encodes CASSQAGSPYNSPLHF.

The genes are TRBV11-1 and TRBJ2-2; no firm D call. The CDR3 sequence is 12 residues long. V was pared by 5 bases and J by 8 bases, with 9 bases between. Germline loops: CDR1 SGHAT, CDR2 FQDESV (reference sequence). The CDR3 nucleotides are TGTGCCAGCAGCGATCAAAGGGGGGAGCTGTTTTTT. It codes for CASSDQRGELFF.

The chain combines TRBV7-6 with TRBJ1-1, with 7 nucleotides matching TRBD1. This CDR3 comprises 15 residues. Germline V gives CDR1 SGHVS, CDR2 FNYEAQ. Trimming took 2 bases from V and 5 from J; bases not matched to a gene: 8. Here the CDR3 DNA reads TGTGCCAGCAGCTTACCGCAGGGGGTGGATACTGAAGCTTTCTTT. Encoded protein: CASSLPQGVDTEAFF.

This clonotype has more than one count but fewer than ten. The chain recombines TRBV7-2 with TRBJ2-2, with D unclear. V lost 1 base and J lost 3, with 9 bases in between. Germline V gene lookup returns CDR1 SGHTA and CDR2 FQGNSA. This CDR3 has 15 residues. DNA for the CDR3: TGTGCCAGCAGCTTAGGTCAGACCTACACCGGGGAGCTGTTTTTT. Protein: CASSLGQTYTGELFF.